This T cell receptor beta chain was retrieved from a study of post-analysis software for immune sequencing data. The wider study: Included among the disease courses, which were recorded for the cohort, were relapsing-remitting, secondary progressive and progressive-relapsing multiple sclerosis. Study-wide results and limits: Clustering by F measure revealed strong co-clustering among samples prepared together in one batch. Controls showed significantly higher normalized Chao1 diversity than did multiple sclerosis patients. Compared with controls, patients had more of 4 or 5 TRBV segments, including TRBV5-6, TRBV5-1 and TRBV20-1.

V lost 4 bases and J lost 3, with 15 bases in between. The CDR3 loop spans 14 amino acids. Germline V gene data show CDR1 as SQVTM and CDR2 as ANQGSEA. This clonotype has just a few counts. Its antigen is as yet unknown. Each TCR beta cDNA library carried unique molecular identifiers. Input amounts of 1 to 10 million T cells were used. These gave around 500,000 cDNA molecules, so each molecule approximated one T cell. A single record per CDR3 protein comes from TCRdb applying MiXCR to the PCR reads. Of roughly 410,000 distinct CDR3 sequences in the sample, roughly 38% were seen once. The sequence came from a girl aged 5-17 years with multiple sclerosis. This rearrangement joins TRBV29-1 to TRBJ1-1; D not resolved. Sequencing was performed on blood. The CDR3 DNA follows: TGCAGCGTTGCTCTGGGTCTGATCGACACTGAAGCTTTCTTT. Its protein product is CSVALGLIDTEAFF.